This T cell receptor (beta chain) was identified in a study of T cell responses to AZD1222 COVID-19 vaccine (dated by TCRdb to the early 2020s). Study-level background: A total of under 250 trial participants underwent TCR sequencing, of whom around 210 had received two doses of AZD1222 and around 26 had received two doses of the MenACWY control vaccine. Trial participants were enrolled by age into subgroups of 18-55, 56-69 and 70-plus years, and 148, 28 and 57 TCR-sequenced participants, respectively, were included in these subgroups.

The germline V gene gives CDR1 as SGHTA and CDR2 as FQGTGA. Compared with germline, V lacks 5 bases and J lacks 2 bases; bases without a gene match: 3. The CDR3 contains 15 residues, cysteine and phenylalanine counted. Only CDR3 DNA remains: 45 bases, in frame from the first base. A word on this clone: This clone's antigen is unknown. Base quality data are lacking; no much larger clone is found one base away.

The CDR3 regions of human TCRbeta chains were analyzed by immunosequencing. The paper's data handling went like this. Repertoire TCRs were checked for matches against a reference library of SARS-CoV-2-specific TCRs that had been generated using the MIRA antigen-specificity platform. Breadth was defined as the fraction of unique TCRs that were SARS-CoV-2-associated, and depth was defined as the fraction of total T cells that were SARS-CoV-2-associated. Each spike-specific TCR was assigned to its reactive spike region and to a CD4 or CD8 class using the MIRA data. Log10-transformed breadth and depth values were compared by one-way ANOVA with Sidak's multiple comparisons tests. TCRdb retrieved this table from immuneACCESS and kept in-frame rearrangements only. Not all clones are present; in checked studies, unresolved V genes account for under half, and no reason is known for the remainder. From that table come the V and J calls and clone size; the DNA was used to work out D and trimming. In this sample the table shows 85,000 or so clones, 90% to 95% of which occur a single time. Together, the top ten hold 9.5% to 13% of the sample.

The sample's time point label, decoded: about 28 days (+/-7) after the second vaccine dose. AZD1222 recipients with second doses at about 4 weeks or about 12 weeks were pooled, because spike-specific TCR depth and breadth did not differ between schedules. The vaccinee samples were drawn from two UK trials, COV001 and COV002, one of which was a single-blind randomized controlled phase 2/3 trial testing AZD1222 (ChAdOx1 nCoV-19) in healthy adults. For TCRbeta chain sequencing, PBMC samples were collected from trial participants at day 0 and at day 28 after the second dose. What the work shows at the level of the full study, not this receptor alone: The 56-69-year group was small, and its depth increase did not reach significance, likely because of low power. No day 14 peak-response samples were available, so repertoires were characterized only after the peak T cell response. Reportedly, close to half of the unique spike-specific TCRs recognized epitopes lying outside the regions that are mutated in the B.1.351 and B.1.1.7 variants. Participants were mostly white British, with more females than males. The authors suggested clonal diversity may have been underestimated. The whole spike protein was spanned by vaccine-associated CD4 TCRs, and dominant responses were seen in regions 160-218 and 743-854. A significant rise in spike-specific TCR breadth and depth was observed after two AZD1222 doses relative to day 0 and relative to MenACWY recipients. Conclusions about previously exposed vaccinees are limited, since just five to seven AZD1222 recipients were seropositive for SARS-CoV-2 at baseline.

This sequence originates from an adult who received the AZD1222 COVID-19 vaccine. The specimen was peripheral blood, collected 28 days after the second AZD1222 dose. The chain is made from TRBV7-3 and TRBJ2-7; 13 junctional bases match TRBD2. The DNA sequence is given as TGTGCCAGCAGCCTCGGGACTAGCGGGACCTACGAGCAGTACTTC. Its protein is CASSLGTSGTYEQYF. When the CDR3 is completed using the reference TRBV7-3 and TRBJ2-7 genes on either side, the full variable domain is GAGVSQTPSNKVTEKGKYVELRCDPISGHTALYWYRQSLGQGPEFLIYFQGTGAADDSGLPNDRFFAVRPEGSVSTLKIQRTERGDSAVYLCASSLGTSGTYEQYFGPGTRLTVT.